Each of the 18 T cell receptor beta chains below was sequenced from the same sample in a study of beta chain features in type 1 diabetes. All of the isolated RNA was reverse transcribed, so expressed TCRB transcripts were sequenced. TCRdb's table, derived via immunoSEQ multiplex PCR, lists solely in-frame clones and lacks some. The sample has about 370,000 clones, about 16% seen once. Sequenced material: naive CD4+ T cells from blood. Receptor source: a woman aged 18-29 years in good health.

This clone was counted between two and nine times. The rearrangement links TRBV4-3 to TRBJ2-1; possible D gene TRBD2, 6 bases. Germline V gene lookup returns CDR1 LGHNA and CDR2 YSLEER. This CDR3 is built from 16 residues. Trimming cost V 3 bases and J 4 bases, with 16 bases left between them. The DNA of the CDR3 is TGCGCCAGCAGCCAGAAGAGACTAGAAGGGTACAATGAGCAGTTCTTC. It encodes CASSQKRLEGYNEQFF.

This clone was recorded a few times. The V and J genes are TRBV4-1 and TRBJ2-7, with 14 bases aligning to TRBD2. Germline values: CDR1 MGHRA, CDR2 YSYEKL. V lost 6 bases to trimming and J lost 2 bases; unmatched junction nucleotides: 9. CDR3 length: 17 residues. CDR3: CASSHPGLAGGTYEQYF. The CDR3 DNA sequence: TGCGCCAGCAGTCATCCCGGACTAGCGGGAGGCACCTACGAGCAGTACTTC.

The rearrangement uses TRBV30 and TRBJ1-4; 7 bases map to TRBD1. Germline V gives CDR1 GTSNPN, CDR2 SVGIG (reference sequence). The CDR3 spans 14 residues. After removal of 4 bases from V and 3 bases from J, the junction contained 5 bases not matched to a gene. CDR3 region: CAWNTGVSNEKLFF. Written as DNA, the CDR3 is TGTGCCTGGAATACAGGGGTGTCTAATGAAAAACTGTTTTTT.

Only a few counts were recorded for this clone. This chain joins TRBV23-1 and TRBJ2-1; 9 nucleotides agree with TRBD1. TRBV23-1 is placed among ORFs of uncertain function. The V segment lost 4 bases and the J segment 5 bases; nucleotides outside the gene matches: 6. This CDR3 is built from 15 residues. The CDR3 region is CASSLRDREDNEQFF. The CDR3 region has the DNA TGCGCCAGCAGTCTCCGGGACAGGGAGGACAATGAGCAGTTCTTC.

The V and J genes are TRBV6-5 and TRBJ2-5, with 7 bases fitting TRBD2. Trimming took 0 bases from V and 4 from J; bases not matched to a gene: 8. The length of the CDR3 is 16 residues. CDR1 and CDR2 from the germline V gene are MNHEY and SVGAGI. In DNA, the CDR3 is TGTGCCAGCAGTTACTCAGGTCTAACGGGGGGAGAGACCCAGTACTTC. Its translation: CASSYSGLTGGETQYF.

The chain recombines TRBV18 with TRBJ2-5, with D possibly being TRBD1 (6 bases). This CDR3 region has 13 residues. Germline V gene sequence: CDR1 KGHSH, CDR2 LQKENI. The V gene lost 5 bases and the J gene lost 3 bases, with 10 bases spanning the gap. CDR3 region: CASSYGQKETQYF. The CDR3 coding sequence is TGTGCCAGCTCATACGGACAGAAAGAGACCCAGTACTTC.

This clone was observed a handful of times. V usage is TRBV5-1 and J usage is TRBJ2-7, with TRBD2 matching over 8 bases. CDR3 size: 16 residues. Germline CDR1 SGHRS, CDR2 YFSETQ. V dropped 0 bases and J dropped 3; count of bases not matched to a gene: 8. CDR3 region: CASSLEAGGRLYEQYF. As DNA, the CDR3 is TGCGCCAGCAGCTTGGAAGCGGGCGGGAGGCTCTACGAGCAGTACTTC.

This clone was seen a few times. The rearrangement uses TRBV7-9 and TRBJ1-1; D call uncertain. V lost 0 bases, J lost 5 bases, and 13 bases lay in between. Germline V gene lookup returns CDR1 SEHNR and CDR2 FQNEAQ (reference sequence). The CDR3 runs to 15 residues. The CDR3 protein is CASSLALGQRTEAFF. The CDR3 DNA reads TGTGCCAGCAGCTTAGCACTGGGTCAGAGGACTGAAGCTTTCTTT.

Here the CDR3 reads CASSPPRTGGASQPQHF. In DNA form, the CDR3 reads TGTGCCAGCTCACCACCCCGGACAGGGGGCGCAAGTCAGCCCCAGCATTTT. V is TRBV18 and J is TRBJ1-5; 11 positions match TRBD1. V gave up 0 bases and J gave up 6 bases; unmatched junction bases: 7. CDR1 and CDR2 (germline): KGHSH, LQKENI. This CDR3 has 17 residues.

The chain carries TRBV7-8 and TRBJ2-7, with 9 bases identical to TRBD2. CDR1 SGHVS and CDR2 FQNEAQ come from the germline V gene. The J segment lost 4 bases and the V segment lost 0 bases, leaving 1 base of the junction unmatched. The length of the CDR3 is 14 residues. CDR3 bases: TGTGCCAGCAGCTTAGCGCGGGGGGGATACGAGCAGTACTTC. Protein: CASSLARGGYEQYF. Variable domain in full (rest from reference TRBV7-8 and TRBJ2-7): GAGVSQSPRYKVAKRGQDVALRCDPISGHVSLFWYQQALGQGPEFLTYFQNEAQLDKSGLPSDRFFAERPEGSVSTLKIQRTQQEDSAVYLCASSLARGGYEQYFGPGTRLTVT.

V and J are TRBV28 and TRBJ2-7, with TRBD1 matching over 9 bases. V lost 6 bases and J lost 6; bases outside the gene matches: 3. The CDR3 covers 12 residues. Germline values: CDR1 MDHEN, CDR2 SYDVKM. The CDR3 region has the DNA TGTGCCAGCAGACCGGGACAGGGCGAGCAGTACTTC. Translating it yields CASRPGQGEQYF.

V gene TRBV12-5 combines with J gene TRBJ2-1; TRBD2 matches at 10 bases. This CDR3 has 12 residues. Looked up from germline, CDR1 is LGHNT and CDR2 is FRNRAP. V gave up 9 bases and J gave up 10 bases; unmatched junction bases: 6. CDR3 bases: TGTGCTAGCCCCCGACTAGCGGGCGAGCAGTTCTTC. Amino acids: CASPRLAGEQFF.

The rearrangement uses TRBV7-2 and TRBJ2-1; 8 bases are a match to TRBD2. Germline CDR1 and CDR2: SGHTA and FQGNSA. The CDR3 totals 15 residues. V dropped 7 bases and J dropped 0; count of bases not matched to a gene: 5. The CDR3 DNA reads TGTGCCAGCACCGTAGCGGGGAGCTCCTACAATGAGCAGTTCTTC. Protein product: CASTVAGSSYNEQFF.

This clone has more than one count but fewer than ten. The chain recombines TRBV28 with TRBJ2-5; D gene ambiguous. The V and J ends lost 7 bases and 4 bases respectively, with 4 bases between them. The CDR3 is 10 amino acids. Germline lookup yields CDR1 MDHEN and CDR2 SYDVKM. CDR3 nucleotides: TGTGCCAGCATCCTAGAGACCCAGTACTTC. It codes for CASILETQYF. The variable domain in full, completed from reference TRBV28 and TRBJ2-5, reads DVKVTQSSRYLVKRTGEKVFLECVQDMDHENMFWYRQDPGLGLRLIYFSYDVKMKEKGDIPEGYSVSREKKERFSLILESASTNQTSMYLCASILETQYFGPGTRLLVL.

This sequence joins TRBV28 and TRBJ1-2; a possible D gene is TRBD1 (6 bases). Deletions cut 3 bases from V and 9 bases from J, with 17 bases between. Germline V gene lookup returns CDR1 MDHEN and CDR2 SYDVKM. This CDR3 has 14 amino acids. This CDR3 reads CASSFGTRRGSYTF. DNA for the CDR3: TGTGCCAGCAGTTTTGGGACACGGCGGGGGAGCTACACCTTC.

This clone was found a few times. CDR3 protein: CATSRSARETQYF. The CDR3 DNA is TGTGCCACCAGCCGAAGTGCCAGAGAGACCCAGTACTTC. The chain combines TRBV15 with TRBJ2-5, with D unclear. With 5 bases removed from V and 4 bases from J, the gap between germline ends came to 11 bases. The CDR3 has 13 residues. Germline V lookup: CDR1 LNHNV, CDR2 YYDKDF (reference sequence).

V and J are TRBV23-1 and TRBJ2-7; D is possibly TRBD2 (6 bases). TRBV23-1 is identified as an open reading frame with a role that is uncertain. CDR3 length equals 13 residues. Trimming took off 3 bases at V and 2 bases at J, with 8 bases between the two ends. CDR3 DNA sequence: TGCGCCAGCAGTCAGGGAGGACCCTACGAGCAGTACTTC. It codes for CASSQGGPYEQYF.

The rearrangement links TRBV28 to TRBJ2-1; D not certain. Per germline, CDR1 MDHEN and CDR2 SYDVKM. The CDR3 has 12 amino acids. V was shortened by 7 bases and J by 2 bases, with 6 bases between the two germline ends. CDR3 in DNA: TGTGCCAGCAAGGAGACCTACAATGAGCAGTTCTTC. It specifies CASKETYNEQFF.